The source of this TCR beta chain is a study of cytomegalovirus exposure and HLA in healthy donors. Background on the study: In an earlier analysis, some 110 million unique TCR beta sequences were found from about 190 million T cells.

This CDR3 region has 15 residues. Per the germline V gene, CDR1 is MNHNS and CDR2 is SASEGT. Trimming took 1 base from V and 5 from J, leaving 12 bases between them. A multiplex PCR was run with 60 Vbeta primers and 13 Jbeta primers. Some clones are missing from TCRdb's copy, which holds only in-frame ones; the method was immunoSEQ multiplex PCR. The repertoire holds 100,000 to 150,000 clones, with about 10% as singletons. Specimen: PBMCs. This clonotype originated in a woman younger than 30 in good health and CMV-seropositive. The genes are TRBV6-1 and TRBJ2-1; D unclear. CDR3 bases: TGTGCCAGCAGTGAAGAGGTACGGGTTCACAATGAGCAGTTCTTC. Amino acid sequence: CASSEEVRVHNEQFF.